This record looks at one TCR beta chain sequence and its context. Its specificity is unknown. The CDR3 has 14 residues. The germline V and J ends were trimmed by 1 base and 9 bases, with 14 bases remaining between them. Germline V CDR1 and CDR2: SGHRS, YFSETQ. This entry is derived from a study of identical twins. Points from the study as a whole: Instead of following the same donors, the conclusions were based on cross-sectional statistical analysis. Out-of-frame TCR alpha sharing observed in monozygotic twins exceeded model estimates.

A universal primer binding site was introduced by template switching. The final cDNA contained unique molecular identifiers. Via MiXCR, TCRdb re-called the 5' RACE reads, giving one row per CDR3 protein. This table has 1.5 million to 2 million distinct CDR3 sequences, more than 30% appearing once. This TCR was recovered from a newborn girl in good health. The sequencing input was cord blood. The chain joins TRBV5-1 to TRBJ2-1, with D perhaps matching TRBD2 (6 bases). CDR3 sequence: CASSLSSATSEQFF. The CDR3 DNA sequence: TGCGCCAGCAGCTTGAGTAGCGCGACTAGTGAGCAGTTCTTC.